This T cell receptor (beta chain) is from a study of shared clonotypes between healthy human individuals. Study-level findings and limits: Donor clonotype sharing was expected to depend on sequencing depth. Some clonotypes were shared by all four sorted-subset donors, while others were not shared. The non-shared ones had lower generation probabilities than the shared ones.

This clone was detected only a few times. The antigen is unknown. Some 30,000 T cell genomes (roughly 0.2 ug DNA) went into each sorted-subset replicate. Sequenced by immunoSEQ multiplex PCR; TCRdb stores in-frame clones only, minus some. The sample has about 1 million clones, about 75% seen once; the top ten hold around 1.5%. Sequencing input: memory CD4+ T cells sorted from blood. Subset described: CD45RA-negative fraction. The receptor was isolated from a young man in good health.

In DNA, the CDR3 is TGTGCCAGCAGTTTATCCGCGGACACGAGACGATATGGCTACACCTTC. Encoded protein: CASSLSADTRRYGYTF. This sequence joins TRBV27 and TRBJ1-2, with D possibly TRBD1 on 5 matching bases. V was clipped by 0 bases and J by 5 bases, with 16 bases between them. The germline V gene has CDR1 MNHEY and CDR2 SMNVEV (reference sequence). The CDR3 sequence is 16 residues long.